The present entry profiles one TCR beta chain with its context. It has no known antigen specificity. No base quality values were provided; no much bigger clone lies one nucleotide off. From each donor, a single peripheral blood sample of 100 to 150 mL on average was drawn into heparinised tubes. Naive, central memory, regulatory and stem cell-like memory CD4+ T cells were sorted on a BD FACSAria II using a panel including CD45RO, CCR7, CD25, CD127, CD95 and CD27. A purity above 95% was achieved for all sorted populations. Right away, PBMCs were isolated by Lymphoprep density gradient centrifugation and were stained directly, with no culture step. So that batch effects would be minimized, each experiment stained and sorted samples in pairs, pairing one healthy donor with one patient. This entry is derived from a study of beta chain features in type 1 diabetes (dated by TCRdb to 2016 to 2019). In terms of the full investigation: No differences in mean age, gender distribution, total cell number or subset yield were found between patients and healthy donors. In the study, recently diagnosed type 1 diabetes patients and matched healthy donors were compared on the TCRB repertoires of their sorted circulating CD4+ T cell subsets. Whereas all 30 or so donors provided naive and central memory subsets, regulatory and stem cell-like memory subsets were isolated from just 8 patients and about 8 healthy donors. A total of 85 million to 140 million sorted cells were examined across all samples, and a strong correlation was observed between cell number per subset and RNA yield. The research as a whole found: Because cDNA was sequenced instead of genomic DNA, activated cells with high expression could be over-represented, although the groups did not differ in activation or CD3 levels. At VDJ recombination sites, type 1 diabetes patients had fewer insertions and more deleted nucleotides, which implies abnormalities in thymic rearrangement. Because small numbers of individuals were included in the HLA sub-analyses, any influence of HLA type on TCRB rearrangement was left unresolved. In all four CD4+ subsets, TCRB CDR3 length was moderately but significantly shorter in type 1 diabetes patients. Shorter templates might be favored by PCR, yet because patient and control samples were amplified and corrected together, any such skew would affect both groups equally. The naive, central memory and regulatory TCRB repertoires appeared to resemble one another more closely among patients than among healthy donors.

V is reduced by 0 bases and J by 5 bases, leaving a spacing of 12 bases between them. Reading from cysteine to phenylalanine, the CDR3 counts 15 amino acids. Solely the CDR3 DNA is kept, with 45 bases framed from the first base. As encoded in the germline V gene, CDR1 is MGHRA while CDR2 is YSYEKL. The entire isolated RNA was reverse transcribed using the High Capacity cDNA Reverse Transcription Kit, and thus expressed TCRB transcripts were sequenced. Deep immunoSEQ sequencing was applied to naive, central memory and regulatory T cell samples, giving an average of about 3.4 million total reads per sample. Sorted cells were lysed in RLT buffer, and RNA was extracted using DNase-treated RNeasy Micro or Mini kits according to cell number. Each cell subset was processed separately to prevent cross-contamination, with patient and healthy donor samples processed together. The immunoSEQ multiplex PCR was used to amplify TCRB sequences from cDNA, generating 87-bp fragments that spanned the CDR3 region. The amplicons were sequenced using the Illumina HiSeq platform. From the authors' description of their analysis: PCR bias was computationally corrected using synthetic template baselines, reads within Hamming distance 2 were collapsed, and singletons that could not be merged were discarded. Reads were aligned against IMGT to assign V, D and J genes, CDR3 length and insertions or deletions at six rearrangement sites. Within each subset, clonotype counts were normalized to sorted cell number, and only after that were true diversity and Gini coefficients computed with the tcR R package. The overlap coefficient, calculated on TCRB nucleotide sequences, was used to measure repertoire sharing. Out-of-frame TCRB sequences from naive cells were analyzed as a proxy for the pre-selection repertoire. As stored in TCRdb, this immuneACCESS dataset retains in-frame rearrangements with V and J assigned. A fraction of the clones does not appear; measured against another copy, unresolved V genes explain less than half of the discrepancy, and the remainder lacks a known reason. The V and J calls and clone size were taken over from that table, and D and trimming were inferred from the DNA. The sample includes approximately 400,000 clones, with about 14% observed a single time. Under 0.02% of the sample goes to the ten largest clones.

The receptor comes from a woman aged 18-29 years in good health. Specimen: naive CD4+ T cells from blood. This specimen's cell subset or site label, per the study, means: true naive CD4+ T cells. This receptor chain uses TRBV4-1 and TRBJ2-3, and perhaps TRBD2 as D gene, on 5 matching bases. Here is the DNA: TGCGCCAGCAGCCAAGACCCCCGGACTGGAGATACGCAGTATTTT. It specifies CASSQDPRTGDTQYF.